These 9 T cell receptor beta chains originate from one sample sequenced in a study of blood T cell repertoires in COVID-19. Clones were sequenced by immunoSEQ multiplex PCR, and TCRdb holds only the in-frame ones, with some missing. This table holds over 250,000 clones, about 89% found once. Sequencing used peripheral blood. Every receptor here comes from a woman aged 55-69 years with acute or convalescent COVID-19.

The chain has TRBV7-3 and TRBJ2-1, with 10 bases that match TRBD2. Germline assignment: CDR1 SGHTA and CDR2 FQGTGA. V gave up 3 bases and J gave up 8 bases; unmatched junction bases: 13. The CDR3 has 17 amino acids. CDR3 amino acids: CASSFTASGGQGHEQFF. The CDR3 DNA follows: TGTGCCAGCAGCTTTACGGCTAGCGGGGGCCAAGGCCATGAGCAGTTCTTC.

CDR3 in amino acids: CASSQDLKGTEAFF. Here the CDR3 DNA reads TGCGCCAGCAGCCAAGATCTGAAGGGGACTGAAGCTTTCTTT. The rearrangement joins TRBV4-1 to TRBJ1-1, with a possible D match to TRBD1 (5 bases). The germline V gene encodes CDR1 MGHRA and CDR2 YSYEKL. V was clipped by 0 bases and J by 5 bases, with 10 bases between them. This CDR3 spans 14 amino acids.

V usage is TRBV2 and J usage is TRBJ1-6; 9 nucleotides match TRBD1. The V segment lost 10 bases and the J segment 10 bases; nucleotides outside the gene matches: 8. This CDR3 spans 13 amino acids. The germline V gene encodes CDR1 SNHLY and CDR2 FYNNEI. The CDR3, as DNA: TGTGCCACATCCGGGACAGGGTCGTCACCCCTCCACTTT. Its protein is CATSGTGSSPLHF.

This chain connects TRBV2 to TRBJ2-3; weak D call: TRBD1 (7 bases). The V gene's germline CDR1 is SNHLY and CDR2 FYNNEI. CDR3 length: 17 amino acids. Trimming left V 3 bases short and J 1 base short, with 17 bases between. The CDR3 region is CASSDASGRGGTDTQYF. The CDR3 nucleotides are TGTGCCAGCAGTGACGCGTCCGGCAGGGGGGGCACAGATACGCAGTATTTT.

V gene TRBV28 combines with J gene TRBJ1-5, with 12 bases fitting TRBD1. V lost 6 bases and J lost 2; bases outside the gene matches: 8. The CDR3 runs to 17 residues. The germline CDR1 and CDR2 sequences are MDHEN and SYDVKM. Here the CDR3 reads CASSRDRGLRGNQPQHF. The CDR3 DNA sequence: TGTGCCAGCAGCCGGGACAGGGGGCTTCGTGGCAATCAGCCCCAGCATTTT. Supplemented by reference TRBV28 and TRBJ1-5, the full variable domain reads DVKVTQSSRYLVKRTGEKVFLECVQDMDHENMFWYRQDPGLGLRLIYFSYDVKMKEKGDIPEGYSVSREKKERFSLILESASTNQTSMYLCASSRDRGLRGNQPQHFGDGTRLSIL.

This clone appeared once. For the CDR3, the DNA is TGTGCCAGCAGCCGTTTCGAGGGAACGCAGTATTTT. Its translation is CASSRFEGTQYF. This chain connects TRBV7-8 to TRBJ2-3, with D perhaps TRBD2 (5 bases). The V and J ends lost 5 bases and 9 bases respectively, with 12 bases between them. This CDR3 spans 12 amino acids. The germline V gene has CDR1 SGHVS and CDR2 FQNEAQ.

This sequence joins TRBV5-4 and TRBJ2-2; a weak D match, TRBD2 (7 bases). Germline CDR1 reads SGHNT; CDR2 reads YYREEE (reference sequence). CDR3 length: 19 residues. V was shortened by 4 bases and J by 7 bases, with 29 bases between the two germline ends. Here the CDR3 reads CASSKPGGIGGGPIGELFF. The DNA for the CDR3 is TGTGCCAGCAGCAAACCCGGTGGGATAGGGGGAGGGCCAATCGGGGAGCTGTTTTTT. Combining the CDR3 with reference TRBV5-4 and TRBJ2-2 gives the whole variable domain ETGVTQSPTHLIKTRGQQVTLRCSSQSGHNTVSWYQQALGQGPQFIFQYYREEENGRGNFPPRFSGLQFPNYSSELNVNALELDDSALYLCASSKPGGIGGGPIGELFFGEGSRLTVL.

This clone was picked up a small number of times. The CDR3 region is CASSLLTGEYEQYF. The DNA of the CDR3 is TGTGCCAGCAGTCTTTTAACAGGGGAGTACGAGCAGTACTTC. The chain couples TRBV6-5 to TRBJ2-7; 7 bases agree with TRBD1. The CDR3 is 14 residues long. The ends lost 5 bases at V and 4 bases at J; junction bases unmatched: 8. CDR1 MNHEY and CDR2 SVGAGI come from the germline V gene.

This chain links TRBV7-9 with TRBJ2-7; TRBD1 matches at 11 bases. Per the germline V gene, CDR1 is SEHNR and CDR2 is FQNEAQ (reference sequence). The CDR3 length is 16 residues. Trimming at V came to 0 bases and at J to 3 bases, leaving 4 bases not matched to a gene. The chain's CDR3 is CASSLATGTGGYEQYF. Written as DNA, the CDR3 is TGTGCCAGCAGCTTAGCCACCGGGACAGGGGGCTACGAGCAGTACTTC.